The T cell receptor (beta chain) described here comes from a study of blood T cell repertoires in COVID-19. Trimming cost V 2 bases and J 2 bases, with 12 bases left between them. CDR3 length: 15 residues. From germline, CDR1 is SGHAT and CDR2 FQNNGV. Produced via immunoSEQ multiplex PCR; TCRdb's table is partial and in-frame only. The sample has around 310,000 clones, around 89% seen once. Sequencing was done on a sample of peripheral blood. The receptor was isolated from a woman in her thirties or forties with COVID-19, enrolled during active disease. J is TRBJ1-2 and V is TRBV11-2; a possible D gene is TRBD1 (5 bases). The CDR3 DNA is TGTGCCAGCAGCTTAATCCGAGCAGGGAACTATGGCTACACCTTC. It translates to CASSLIRAGNYGYTF.